Presented here are 19 T cell receptor beta chains from one specimen sequenced in a study of OX40 agonist ivuxolimab in advanced cancers. Here immunoSEQ multiplex PCR was the method, and the copy in TCRdb shows in-frame clones only, minus some. The repertoire holds 30,000 to 45,000 clones, with 88% as singletons. Here the sequenced sample was CD4+ or CD8+ T cells sorted from blood, taken in a trial of the OX40 agonist ivuxolimab. These TCRs come from an adult with an advanced solid tumor such as melanoma, head and neck, liver or kidney cancer.

This chain uses TRBV7-9 with TRBJ2-7, with 7 bases fitting TRBD2. The CDR3 extends over 14 amino acids. Germline trimming cut 5 bases from V and 0 bases from J; bases unmatched to any gene: 4. Germline loops: CDR1 SEHNR, CDR2 FQNEAQ (reference sequence). CDR3 nucleotides: TGTGCCAGCAGCCAACCGGGGGGCTCCTACGAGCAGTACTTC. It is translated as CASSQPGGSYEQYF.

Of note for this clone: A read error may be the cause here, since a much bigger clone is one base away. The identical CDR3 is also encoded by other nucleotide sequences in the sample. This sequence joins TRBV2 and TRBJ2-1; 7 bases map to TRBD2. Germline CDR1 reads SNHLY; CDR2 reads FYNNEI. CDR3 length equals 15 residues. In DNA, the CDR3 is TGTGCCATCTCTGGGGAGGGGCTCTCCTACAATGAGCAATTCTTC. This sequence encodes CAISGEGLSYNEQFF.

The chain has TRBV7-9 and TRBJ2-3, with D perhaps being TRBD1 or TRBD2 (5 bases each). The germline gives CDR1 SEHNR, CDR2 FQNEAQ (reference sequence). Trimming took off 0 bases at V and 3 bases at J, with 10 bases between the two ends. CDR3 size: 15 residues. The CDR3 here is CASSLAFGGTDTQYF. In nucleotides, the CDR3 is TGTGCCAGCAGCTTAGCGTTTGGGGGTACAGATACGCAGTATTTT.

The CDR3: CASSLYGGGFEAGELFF. As DNA, the CDR3 is TGTGCCAGCAGTTTATACGGGGGAGGGTTTGAGGCCGGGGAGCTGTTTTTT. The rearrangement joins TRBV27 to TRBJ2-2; 7 bases are shared with TRBD2. The length of the CDR3 is 17 residues. Germline CDR1 MNHEY, CDR2 SMNVEV (reference sequence). Unmatched junction bases numbered 11, after V lost 1 base and J lost 6 bases.

This chain joins TRBV21-1 and TRBJ2-7; the D call TRBD2 from the table was never checked on the DNA. TRBV21-1 is assigned pseudogene status. This CDR3 has 19 residues. This CDR3 is CASSSKRGTAAGACHEQYF. For the CDR3, the DNA is TGTGCCAGCAGCTCAAAAAGGGGGACGGCGGCGGGAGCTTGCCACGAGCAGTACTTC.

The rearrangement uses TRBV7-3 and TRBJ2-1, with 7 bases identical to TRBD2. Germline CDR1 is SGHTA and CDR2 is FQGTGA. J lost 4 bases, V lost 6 bases, and 6 bases had no gene match. This CDR3 has 14 amino acids. As DNA, the CDR3 is TGTGCCAGCAGTTGGGCTAGCGGATACAATGAGCAGTTCTTC. Its protein product is CASSWASGYNEQFF.

The chain recombines TRBV10-3 with TRBJ1-1, with D perhaps matching TRBD1 (5 bases). The V gene lost 2 bases and the J gene lost 4 bases, with 8 bases spanning the gap. Germline V gene lookup returns CDR1 ENHRY and CDR2 SYGVKD. The CDR3 is 13 residues long. The CDR3 reads CAISEMGGTEAFF. The CDR3 DNA sequence: TGTGCCATCAGTGAGATGGGGGGCACTGAAGCTTTCTTT.

The V gene is TRBV29-1, the J gene TRBJ2-7; D is perhaps TRBD1 (6 bases). V lost 5 bases to trimming and J lost 4 bases, with 12 bases between them. The germline CDR1 and CDR2 sequences are SQVTM and ANQGSEA. There are 12 residues in the CDR3. CDR3 in DNA: TGCAGCGTTCAGTCCCAGGGGTACGAGCAGTACTTC. Its translation: CSVQSQGYEQYF.

The V call is TRBV28, the J call TRBJ1-4; no definite D call. The ends were cut back, 4 bases at V and 5 bases at J, with 8 bases in the middle. CDR1 is MDHEN, CDR2 SYDVKM, per germline. CDR3 size: 13 residues. The CDR3 spells CASSSTKNEKLFF. CDR3 DNA sequence: TGTGCCAGCAGTTCAACAAAAAATGAAAAACTGTTTTTT.

Only one count was recorded for this clone. The rearrangement links TRBV28 to TRBJ2-5; tentatively, D is TRBD1 or TRBD2 (5 bases each). TRBJ2-7 matches the DNA end more closely, so the J call is doubtful. The CDR3 contains 14 residues. The V gene's germline CDR1 is MDHEN and CDR2 SYDVKM. The DNA for the CDR3 is TGTGCCAGCAGTTCGCCGACGGGGCTCTACGAGCAGTACTTC. Translating it yields CASSSPTGLYEQYF.

This chain joins TRBV7-6 and TRBJ2-1; the match to TRBD2 covers 8 bases. The V gene end was trimmed by 1 base and the J gene end by 0 bases; junction bases not matched to a gene: 8. The CDR3 has 18 residues. CDR1 and CDR2 from the germline V gene are SGHVS and FNYEAQ. CDR3 region: CASSLVRLAGLSYNEQFF. Here the CDR3 DNA reads TGTGCCAGCAGCTTAGTTAGGCTAGCGGGCCTCTCCTACAATGAGCAGTTCTTC. The variable domain in full, with the rest retrieved from reference TRBV7-6 and TRBJ2-1, is GAGVSQSPRYKVTKRGQDVALRCDPISGHVSLYWYRQALGQGPEFLTYFNYEAQQDKSGLPNDRFSAERPEGSISTLTIQRTEQRDSAMYRCASSLVRLAGLSYNEQFFGPGTRLTVL.

This chain connects TRBV27 to TRBJ1-5, with a tentative D call TRBD1 (5 bases). Germline lookup yields CDR1 MNHEY and CDR2 SMNVEV (reference sequence). V was clipped by 6 bases and J by 6 bases, with 15 bases between them. This CDR3 is 14 amino acids long. The DNA for the CDR3 is TGTGCCAGCAGCCCAAAGGGGATAGCTCAGCCCCAGCATTTT. The encoded protein is CASSPKGIAQPQHF.

In this sample, this clone turned up a few times. The V and J genes are TRBV4-1 and TRBJ1-2, with TRBD1 identical over 10 bases. The germline gives CDR1 MGHRA, CDR2 YSYEKL. The junction had 10 bases not matched to a gene; V was cut back by 0 bases and J by 3 bases. The CDR3 spans 18 residues. The CDR3 reads CASSQDQGQGLVYYGYTF. CDR3 bases: TGCGCCAGCAGCCAAGATCAGGGACAGGGGCTGGTCTACTATGGCTACACCTTC.

In nucleotides, the CDR3 is TGTGCCAGCAGCTCTTCTCGGCTACTTGAGCAGTTCTTC. Its protein product is CASSSSRLLEQFF. The gene calls are TRBV13 and TRBJ2-1, with unresolved D. The CDR3 has 13 amino acids. V dropped 4 bases and J dropped 9 bases, with 13 bases sitting between them. The germline gives CDR1 PRHDT, CDR2 FYEKMQ (reference sequence).

V is TRBV9 and J is TRBJ2-5; maybe TRBD1 (7 bases). V lost 4 bases and J lost 2, with 21 bases in between. This CDR3 region has 17 residues. The germline V gene has CDR1 SGDLS and CDR2 YYNGEE. The CDR3 DNA follows: TGTGCCAGCAGCCCCCGACAGGGACTGAGGGGACAAGAGACCCAGTACTTC. Its translation is CASSPRQGLRGQETQYF.

The chain uses TRBV5-8 and TRBJ2-7, with D possibly being TRBD2 (5 bases). Germline V gene lookup returns CDR1 SGHTS and CDR2 YDEGEE. Between the trimmed V and J ends, which lost 2 bases and 2 bases, there was a span of 11 bases. This CDR3 region has 14 residues. The CDR3 spells CASSFHSGTYEQYF. CDR3 nucleotides: TGTGCCAGCAGCTTTCACTCGGGAACCTACGAGCAGTACTTC.

The genes are TRBV9 and TRBJ2-7, with D uncertain. The length of the CDR3 is 13 residues. Per the germline V gene, CDR1 is SGDLS and CDR2 is YYNGEE. The V and J ends lost 4 bases and 0 bases respectively, with 8 bases between them. CDR3 loop: CASSPYNSYEQYF. The CDR3 DNA follows: TGTGCCAGCAGCCCATACAACTCCTACGAGCAGTACTTC. Supplemented by reference TRBV9 and TRBJ2-7, the full variable domain reads DSGVTQTPKHLITATGQRVTLRCSPRSGDLSVYWYQQSLDQGLQFLIQYYNGEERAKGNILERFSAQQFPDLHSELNLSSLELGDSALYFCASSPYNSYEQYFGPGTRLTVT.

The chain uses TRBV19 and TRBJ2-7, with TRBD1 matching 9 bases. The CDR3 is 17 residues long. V lost 0 bases, J lost 5 bases, and 11 bases stayed unmatched. Germline CDR1 is LNHDA and CDR2 is SQIVND (reference sequence). CDR3 sequence reads: CASSIDLPGTGRDEQYF. CDR3 in DNA: TGTGCCAGTAGTATAGACCTTCCCGGGACAGGGCGTGACGAGCAGTACTTC.

V and J are TRBV18 and TRBJ2-1, with D possibly TRBD2 on 5 matching bases. The V gene lost 3 bases and the J gene lost 0 bases, with 9 bases spanning the gap. This CDR3 comprises 15 residues. In germline, CDR1 is KGHSH, CDR2 LQKENI. The CDR3 here is CASSPDFDSYNEQFF. In DNA, the CDR3 is TGTGCCAGCTCACCGGACTTCGACTCCTACAATGAGCAGTTCTTC.